The clone carrying this T cell receptor (beta chain) was counted a few times. Its antigen is not known. The donors were healthy bone marrow donors. In the PCR, 60 Vbeta and 13 Jbeta primers were used. Profiling relied on immunoSEQ multiplex PCR, and the TCRdb table lists in-frame clones only, not all of them. This sample has over 150,000 clones; approximately 88% occur once, and the top ten carry 0.75% to 0.95%. This entry belongs to a study of cytomegalovirus exposure and HLA in healthy donors. Study results and limitations: Altogether, 150 or so TCR beta chains were recorded as cytomegalovirus-associated. Roughly even sequencing depth across donors was the assumption behind the presence/absence analyses.

Input material: PBMCs. The clonotype comes from a woman younger than 45 in good health and CMV-seronegative.

The CDR3 DNA is TGCAGCGTTGAGGGGGGAACTGGAAACACCATATATTTT. It codes for CSVEGGTGNTIYF. The chain combines TRBV29-1 with TRBJ1-3; a possible D gene is TRBD1 (5 bases). Trimming shortened V by 3 bases and J by 2 bases, and 8 bases separated the two germline ends. This CDR3 has 13 amino acids. CDR1 and CDR2 (germline): SQVTM, ANQGSEA. Filled out from reference TRBV29-1 and TRBJ1-3, the complete variable domain reads SAVISQKPSRDICQRGTSLTIQCQVDSQVTMMFWYRQQPGQSLTLIATANQGSEATYESGFVIDKFPISRPNLTFSTLTVSNMSPEDSSIYLCSVEGGTGNTIYFGEGSWLTVV.